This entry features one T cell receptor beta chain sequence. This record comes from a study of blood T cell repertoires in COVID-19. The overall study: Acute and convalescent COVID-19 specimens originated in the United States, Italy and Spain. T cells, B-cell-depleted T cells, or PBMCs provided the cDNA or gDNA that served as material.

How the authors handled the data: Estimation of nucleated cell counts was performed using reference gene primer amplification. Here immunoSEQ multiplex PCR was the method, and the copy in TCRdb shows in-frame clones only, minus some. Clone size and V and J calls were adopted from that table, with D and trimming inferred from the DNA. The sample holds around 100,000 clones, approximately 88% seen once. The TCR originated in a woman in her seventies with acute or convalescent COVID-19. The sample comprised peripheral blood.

The DNA for the CDR3 is TGCGCCAGCAGCCAAGTAGGAGGTGGGCCACAGCATTTT. Protein sequence: CASSQVGGGPQHF. The chain links TRBV4-1 to TRBJ1-5; D gene ambiguous. CDR3 length: 13 amino acids. Germline V gene data show CDR1 as MGHRA and CDR2 as YSYEKL. Trimming cost V 1 base and J 13 bases, with 14 bases left between them.